Shown below are 4 T cell receptor beta chains from a single sample sequenced in a study of blood T cell repertoires in COVID-19. Only in-frame clones appear in the TCRdb table, and some are missing; sequencing was by immunoSEQ multiplex PCR. Here the sample spans approximately 170,000 clones, around 83% being singletons. Sequenced: peripheral blood. The receptors come from a man in his 70s who had recovered from COVID-19.

The chain recombines TRBV19 with TRBJ2-7; D remains unclear. CDR1 LNHDA and CDR2 SQIVND come from the germline V gene (reference sequence). CDR3 size: 13 residues. Trimming left V 7 bases short and J 5 bases short, with 15 bases between. The CDR3 here is CASTDRGSNEQYF. CDR3 in DNA: TGTGCCAGTACTGACCGAGGTTCGAACGAGCAGTACTTC.

The chain links TRBV6-5 to TRBJ2-5; TRBD1 agrees at 7 bases. The CDR3 is 15 residues long. Unmatched junction bases numbered 3, after V lost 0 bases and J lost 2 bases. Germline V gives CDR1 MNHEY, CDR2 SVGAGI. CDR3 residues: CASSYSWGQQETQYF. The DNA of the CDR3 is TGTGCCAGCAGTTACTCCTGGGGACAGCAAGAGACCCAGTACTTC.

The genes are TRBV4-3 and TRBJ1-6, with D hard to call. Germline CDR1 and CDR2: LGHNA and YSLEER. V gave up 0 bases and J gave up 7 bases, with 19 bases separating them. This CDR3 contains 18 residues. CDR3 loop: CASSQDSGREGRNSPLHF. The CDR3 coding sequence is TGCGCCAGCAGCCAAGATTCCGGAAGAGAGGGTCGCAATTCACCCCTCCACTTT.

This clone was picked up many times. CDR3 nucleotides: TGCAGTGCTAGTTCCCAGGGGCAGAGCGGCTACACCTTC. Its protein is CSASSQGQSGYTF. The V call is TRBV20-1, the J call TRBJ1-2; a possible D gene is TRBD1 (6 bases). Germline values: CDR1 DFQATT, CDR2 SNEGSKA (reference sequence). Trimming left V 3 bases short and J 8 bases short, with 16 bases between. CDR3 size: 13 residues.